The 19 T cell receptor beta chains in this list originate from one sample, sequenced in a study of CD4 T cell repertoires in COVID-19. Sequencing was performed with immunoSEQ multiplex PCR; in TCRdb, only in-frame clones are kept and a portion is missing. The sample contains approximately 600 clones, roughly 17% of which appear only once. Their antigens remain unidentified. The sequencing here drew on memory CD4+ T cells, cultured in vitro, taken after recovery from COVID-19. These receptors were collected from a human donor who had COVID-19.

The V gene is TRBV12-3 or TRBV12-4, the J gene TRBJ1-4, with D unclear. V lost 5 bases to trimming and J lost 7 bases, with 8 bases between them. CDR3 length: 12 residues. The CDR3 loop reads CASSGRPEKLFF. The DNA of the CDR3 is TGTGCCAGCAGTGGGCGGCCTGAAAAACTGTTTTTT.

The genes are TRBV6-5 and TRBJ2-2; the D is unclear. Trimming removed 7 bases at V and 1 base at J, with 7 bases between. In germline, CDR1 is MNHEY, CDR2 SVGAGI. The CDR3 is made up of 13 amino acids. CDR3 region: CASTHMNTGELFF. For the CDR3, the DNA is TGTGCCAGCACCCACATGAACACCGGGGAGCTGTTTTTT.

Regarding this clone: A much larger clone differs from this one at a single base, so this may be a read error. This rearrangement joins TRBV10-1 to TRBJ2-3; 9 nucleotides match TRBD2. The length of the CDR3 is 14 residues. The V gene end was trimmed by 8 bases and the J gene end by 6 bases; junction bases not matched to a gene: 9. Germline assignment: CDR1 WNHNN and CDR2 SYGVQD (reference sequence). CDR3: CASCVRRGGDTQYF. In DNA, the CDR3 is TGCGCCAGCTGTGTGAGGCGGGGGGGGGATACGCAGTATTTT.

By sample fraction, this clone is medium-sized. V is TRBV27 and J is TRBJ1-4, with 7 nucleotides matching TRBD1. This CDR3 is built from 13 residues. The germline V gene encodes CDR1 MNHEY and CDR2 SMNVEV (reference sequence). J was trimmed by 8 bases and V by 6 bases; bases with no gene match: 6. The CDR3 coding sequence is TGTGCCAGCAGCGACAGGGCGAGGGAAAAACTGTTTTTT. Translation: CASSDRAREKLFF. The full variable domain, rest sourced from reference TRBV27 and TRBJ1-4, is EAQVTQNPRYLITVTGKKLTVTCSQNMNHEYMSWYRQDPGLGLRQIYYSMNVEVTDKGDVPEGYKVSRKEKRNFPLILESPSPNQTSLYFCASSDRAREKLFFGSGTQLSVL.

A word on this clone: One junction end does not reproduce the germline sequence, and a read error may be involved. The V gene is TRBV12-3 or TRBV12-4, the J gene TRBJ2-2; D perhaps matches TRBD2 (5 bases). This CDR3 comprises 13 residues. For the CDR3, the DNA is TGTGCCAGCAGTTTAGCAAGGGCCCGGGGAGCTGTTTTT. Protein: CASSLARARGAVF.

Sample share makes this clone medium-sized (0.01 to 0.1%). The genes are TRBV5-1 and TRBJ1-2; TRBD1 might be the D (6 bases). The CDR3 extends over 13 amino acids. CDR1 SGHRS and CDR2 YFSETQ come from the germline V gene. The V and J ends lost 2 bases and 8 bases respectively, with 13 bases between them. CDR3 residues: CASSFGQPGGYTF. Written as DNA, the CDR3 is TGCGCCAGCAGCTTCGGACAGCCGGGGGGCTACACCTTC. Based on the CDR3 plus reference TRBV5-1 and TRBJ1-2, the full variable domain is KAGVTQTPRYLIKTRGQQVTLSCSPISGHRSVSWYQQTPGQGLQFLFEYFSETQRNKGNFPGRFSGRQFSNSRSEMNVSTLELGDSALYLCASSFGQPGGYTFGSGTRLTVV.

This clone is deemed large. The sample holds other DNA sequences that translate to the same CDR3. The rearrangement links TRBV6-5 to TRBJ1-2, with D hard to call. CDR3 size: 12 residues. V lost 2 bases and J 8 bases, leaving 9 bases between the germline ends. Germline CDR1 is MNHEY and CDR2 is SVGAGI. The CDR3 region has the DNA TGTGCCAGCAGTTACGGGAGGTACGGCTACACCTTC. Its translation is CASSYGRYGYTF.

The CDR3 loop is CATSEPRELMPAQHF. CDR3 coding DNA: TGTGCCACCAGTGAGCCCAGGGAGTTAATGCCAGCCCAGCATTTT. The V and J genes are TRBV24-1 and TRBJ1-5, with D possibly being TRBD1 (5 bases). The CDR3 spans 15 residues. V dropped 4 bases and J dropped 11 bases, with 20 bases sitting between them. Germline values: CDR1 KGHDR, CDR2 SFDVKD.

This clone is medium-sized by share. Other DNA sequences within the sample encode an identical CDR3. The rearrangement uses TRBV5-1 and TRBJ2-3, with 7 nucleotides matching TRBD2. The CDR3 extends over 15 amino acids. J was trimmed by 3 bases and V by 4 bases; bases with no gene match: 8. Germline-derived CDR1 and CDR2 are SGHRS and YFSETQ. The CDR3 region is CASSPPGGSTDTQYF. As DNA, the CDR3 is TGCGCCAGCAGCCCCCCGGGCGGGAGTACAGATACGCAGTATTTT.

By sample fraction, this clone is medium-sized. The chain joins TRBV7-9 to TRBJ2-1; D may correspond to TRBD1 or TRBD2 (5 bases each). CDR3 length: 15 amino acids. The germline gives CDR1 SEHNR, CDR2 FQNEAQ (reference sequence). V gave up 2 bases and J gave up 2 bases, with 10 bases separating them. For the CDR3, the DNA is TGTGCCAGCAGCTTAAACCGGGGCCCCTACAATGAGCAGTTCTTC. This encodes CASSLNRGPYNEQFF.

This clone was recorded a few times. V and J are TRBV11-2 and TRBJ2-1; 12 bases match TRBD2. The V gene end was trimmed by 3 bases and the J gene end by 6 bases; junction bases not matched to a gene: 9. Germline V CDR1 and CDR2: SGHAT, FQNNGV. This CDR3 region has 17 residues. The CDR3 sequence is CASSFSRPSGRANEQFF. The CDR3 DNA is TGTGCCAGCAGCTTTTCCAGGCCTAGCGGGAGGGCCAATGAGCAGTTCTTC.

In this sample, this clone turned up once. V gene TRBV10-1 combines with J gene TRBJ2-3, with 9 bases identical to TRBD2. CDR1 and CDR2 from the germline V gene are WNHNN and SYGVQD (reference sequence). With V trimmed by 11 bases and J by 6 bases, 12 bases remained unmatched. CDR3 length: 14 amino acids. CDR3 protein: CAPCARRGGDTQYF. The CDR3 nucleotides read TGCGCCCCCTGTGCGCGGCGGGGGGGGGATACGCAGTATTTT.

This clone has a handful of counts. The J gene is TRBJ1-1, the V gene TRBV6-5; D might be TRBD1 (6 bases). The CDR3 spans 13 residues. Germline values: CDR1 MNHEY, CDR2 SVGAGI. V shed 6 bases and J shed 1 base, with 9 bases lying between them. The CDR3 bases are TGTGCCAGCAGGCTGGGACAGAACACTGAAGCTTTCTTT. This gives the protein CASRLGQNTEAFF.

This chain links TRBV7-8 with TRBJ2-5; the D gene is possibly TRBD2 (6 bases). This CDR3 comprises 15 residues. The V end lost 2 bases, the J end lost 5 bases, and 15 bases lay between the germline ends. Germline V gene data show CDR1 as SGHVS and CDR2 as FQNEAQ. The CDR3 loop is CASSLYGLSRETQYF. CDR3 sequence (DNA): TGTGCCAGCAGCTTATATGGACTATCAAGGGAGACCCAGTACTTC.

Sample share makes this clone medium-sized. The chain links TRBV7-9 to TRBJ2-1; no clear D. V gave up 2 bases and J gave up 10 bases, with 12 bases separating them. The CDR3 runs to 13 residues. CDR1 is SEHNR and CDR2 is FQNEAQ in the germline V gene (reference sequence). The CDR3 sequence: CASSLKGFEEQFF. The CDR3 DNA follows: TGTGCCAGCAGCTTAAAAGGTTTCGAGGAGCAGTTCTTC.

By frequency in the sample, this clone is medium-sized (0.01 to 0.1%). One end of the junction is discordant with germline, which a read error may explain. This same CDR3 is encoded by further DNA sequences in the sample. The V and J genes are TRBV10-1 and TRBJ2-3, with 9 bases matching TRBD2. The CDR3 covers 14 residues. Germline V gene data show CDR1 as WNHNN and CDR2 as SYGVQD (reference sequence). The CDR3 loop reads CASCERRGGDTQYF. The CDR3 nucleotides read TGCGCCAGCTGTGAGAGGCGGGGGGGGGATACGCAGTATTTT.

As to this clone: Other DNA sequences in the same sample also yield this CDR3. The chain is built from TRBV7-2 and TRBJ2-1; the D gene could be TRBD1 or TRBD2 (5 bases each). The germline V gene encodes CDR1 SGHTA and CDR2 FQGNSA. V dropped 1 base and J dropped 1 base, with 8 bases sitting between them. The CDR3 runs to 15 residues. The CDR3 spells CASSLGGPSYNEQFF. The CDR3 DNA sequence: TGTGCCAGCAGCTTAGGGGGACCGTCCTACAATGAGCAGTTCTTC.

On this clone itself: The junction differs from germline at one of its ends, possibly a read error. Other DNA variants within this sample encode the same CDR3. V is TRBV10-3 and J is TRBJ1-1, with a possible D match to TRBD1 (6 bases). Germline V gene data show CDR1 as ENHRY and CDR2 as SYGVKD. The CDR3 is 11 residues long. The CDR3 DNA reads as TGCGCGGGGGGCGGCTCTAATGAAGCTTTCTTT. This gives the protein CAGGGSNEAFF.

Only a few counts were recorded for this clone. This chain connects TRBV7-8 to TRBJ2-1, with 7 bases lining up with TRBD1. Looked up from germline, CDR1 is SGHVS and CDR2 is FQNEAQ. CDR3 length: 15 residues. Losses at the gene ends were 5 bases for V and 4 bases for J; bases not matched to a gene: 8. CDR3 region: CASSRDGTAYNEQFF. CDR3 sequence (DNA): TGTGCCAGCAGCCGAGACGGGACAGCATACAATGAGCAGTTCTTC.